What follows are 12 T cell receptor beta chains derived from one specimen sequenced in a study of T cell responses to AZD1222 COVID-19 vaccine. Clones were sequenced by immunoSEQ multiplex PCR, and TCRdb holds only the in-frame ones, with some missing. The sample consists of 100,000 to 120,000 clones, roughly 88% of them appearing once. The specimen comprised peripheral blood, sampled 28 days after the second AZD1222 dose. These receptors were obtained from an adult who received the AZD1222 COVID-19 vaccine.

V gene TRBV9 combines with J gene TRBJ2-1, with TRBD2 matching over 9 bases. CDR3 length: 16 residues. CDR1 and CDR2 from the germline V gene are SGDLS and YYNGEE. The junction had 14 bases not matched to a gene; V was cut back by 4 bases and J by 9 bases. In nucleotides, the CDR3 is TGTGCCAGCAGCCCAGGGGTGAAGCGGGGGGATAGTGAGCAGTTCTTC. Translating gives CASSPGVKRGDSEQFF.

This clone appeared a single time. The chain joins TRBV7-9 to TRBJ1-6; the D is unclear. The CDR3 is made up of 17 amino acids. V gave up 3 bases and J gave up 4 bases, with 16 bases separating them. Germline V CDR1 and CDR2: SEHNR, FQNEAQ (reference sequence). The CDR3 sequence: CASSLSDPVAYNSPLHF. In DNA form, the CDR3 reads TGTGCCAGCAGCTTGAGTGACCCAGTTGCTTATAATTCACCCCTCCACTTT.

CDR3 residues: CASSSLGQGTEAFF. The DNA for the CDR3 is TGTGCCAGCAGCTCCTTGGGACAGGGGACTGAAGCTTTCTTT. The chain employs TRBV7-2 and TRBJ1-1; TRBD1 matches at 10 bases. Germline-derived CDR1 and CDR2 are SGHTA and FQGNSA. This CDR3 comprises 14 residues. V shed 4 bases and J 5 bases; nucleotides not matched to a gene: 4.

This CDR3 reads CASTWGAVTDTQYF. The DNA for the CDR3 is TGTGCCAGCACGTGGGGGGCGGTAACAGATACGCAGTATTTT. This chain connects TRBV6-5 to TRBJ2-3; either TRBD1 or TRBD2 may supply D (6 bases each). V was cut by 7 bases and J by 3 bases, with 14 bases left in between. Per the germline V gene, CDR1 is MNHEY and CDR2 is SVGAGI. CDR3 size: 14 residues.

For the CDR3, the DNA is TGTGCCAGCAGCTTAGATGGCAGCTCCTACAATGAGCAGTTCTTC. It specifies CASSLDGSSYNEQFF. This chain uses TRBV7-8 with TRBJ2-1; no clear D. The CDR3 has 15 amino acids. Trimming removed 1 base at V and 0 bases at J, with 7 bases between. The germline V gene has CDR1 SGHVS and CDR2 FQNEAQ.

The chain links TRBV19 to TRBJ1-5; 9 bases are a match to TRBD1. In germline, CDR1 is LNHDA, CDR2 SQIVND (reference sequence). V shed 5 bases, J shed 4 bases, and the junction held 9 bases outside the gene matches. The CDR3 totals 16 residues. CDR3: CASSVQQGALNQPQHF. CDR3 nucleotide sequence: TGTGCCAGTAGTGTTCAACAGGGGGCCCTAAATCAGCCCCAGCATTTT.

The chain uses TRBV20-1 and TRBJ2-2; 11 bases are a match to TRBD1. The V gene end was trimmed by 3 bases and the J gene end by 6 bases; junction bases not matched to a gene: 12. The CDR3 covers 17 residues. Germline values: CDR1 DFQATT, CDR2 SNEGSKA (reference sequence). The CDR3 region is CSASWAPGQGGSGELFF. DNA for the CDR3: TGCAGTGCTAGTTGGGCACCGGGACAGGGGGGGTCCGGGGAGCTGTTTTTT.

The rearrangement links TRBV9 to TRBJ2-7; 8 bases map to TRBD2. V gave up 0 bases and J gave up 6 bases; unmatched junction bases: 5. This CDR3 comprises 14 residues. CDR1 and CDR2 (germline): SGDLS, YYNGEE. This chain's CDR3 is CASSVAAGAAEQYF. CDR3 DNA sequence: TGTGCCAGCAGCGTAGCAGCGGGGGCCGCCGAGCAGTACTTC.

This chain joins TRBV28 and TRBJ1-1; D gene uncertain. Looked up from germline, CDR1 is MDHEN and CDR2 is SYDVKM. The CDR3 has 14 residues. V lost 4 bases to trimming and J lost 1 base, with 10 bases between them. The CDR3 nucleotides are TGTGCCAGCAGTTCCCCCGTAGGGAACACTGAAGCTTTCTTT. This translates into CASSSPVGNTEAFF.

V and J are TRBV5-1 and TRBJ2-2; D is possibly TRBD1 or TRBD2 (5 bases each). The V gene's germline CDR1 is SGHRS and CDR2 YFSETQ. CDR3 length: 12 residues. Trimming removed 3 bases at V and 7 bases at J, with 7 bases between. DNA of the CDR3: TGCGCCAGCAGCTCAGGGAGCGGGGAGCTGTTTTTT. This sequence encodes CASSSGSGELFF.

The chain employs TRBV3-1 (or the pseudogene TRBV3-2) and TRBJ2-7; maybe TRBD2 (6 bases). The CDR3 totals 15 residues. V dropped 4 bases and J dropped 3 bases, with 16 bases sitting between them. The V gene's germline CDR1 is LGHDT and CDR2 YNNKEL (reference sequence). This chain's CDR3 is CASSPTSSADYEQYF. The CDR3 DNA reads TGTGCCAGCAGCCCGACGTCTAGCGCCGACTACGAGCAGTACTTC.

The J gene is TRBJ2-7, the V gene TRBV7-2; TRBD2 matches at 7 bases. Unmatched junction bases numbered 11, after V lost 3 bases and J lost 6 bases. Per germline, CDR1 SGHTA and CDR2 FQGNSA. CDR3 size: 15 residues. CDR3 nucleotides: TGTGCCAGCAGCTTCCAAGGACTAGTATCCAGCGAGCAGTACTTC. This codes for CASSFQGLVSSEQYF.